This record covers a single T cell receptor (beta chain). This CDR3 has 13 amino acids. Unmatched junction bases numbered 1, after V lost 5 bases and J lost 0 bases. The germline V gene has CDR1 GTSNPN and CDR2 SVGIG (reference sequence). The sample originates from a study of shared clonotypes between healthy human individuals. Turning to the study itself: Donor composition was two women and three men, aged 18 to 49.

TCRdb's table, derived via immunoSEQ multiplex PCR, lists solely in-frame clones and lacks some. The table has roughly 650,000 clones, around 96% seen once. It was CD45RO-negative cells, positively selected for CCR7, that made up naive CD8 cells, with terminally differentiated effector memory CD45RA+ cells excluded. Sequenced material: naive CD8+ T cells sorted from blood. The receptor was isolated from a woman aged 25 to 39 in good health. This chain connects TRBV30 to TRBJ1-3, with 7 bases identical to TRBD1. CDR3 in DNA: TGTGCCTGGGACAGGGTCTCTGGAAACACCATATATTTT. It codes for CAWDRVSGNTIYF.